The T cell receptor beta chain under discussion was sequenced for a study of shared clonotypes between healthy human individuals. Findings and limits, study-wide: Sampling covered blood only; tissue repertoires likely differ.

A remark on this clone: Antigen specificity is unknown.

CDR3 length: 11 residues. CDR1 and CDR2 from the germline V gene are SNHLY and FYNNEI. V lost 5 bases to trimming and J lost 6 bases, with 7 bases between them. Template for every sorted-subset replicate PCR totaled roughly 210 ng DNA, about 30,000 T cell genomes. Profiled with immunoSEQ multiplex PCR; TCRdb holds only in-frame clones, not every one. The data hold 2 million to 2.5 million clones, with 90% to 96% observed a single time. The chain recombines TRBV2 with TRBJ1-2; D is uncertain. Input material: naive CD4+ T cells sorted from blood. Subset indicated: CD45RA+ positively selected. The TCR was taken from a young man in good health. This CDR3 is CASSSFDGYTF. CDR3 DNA: TGTGCCAGCAGTTCCTTCGATGGCTACACCTTC.